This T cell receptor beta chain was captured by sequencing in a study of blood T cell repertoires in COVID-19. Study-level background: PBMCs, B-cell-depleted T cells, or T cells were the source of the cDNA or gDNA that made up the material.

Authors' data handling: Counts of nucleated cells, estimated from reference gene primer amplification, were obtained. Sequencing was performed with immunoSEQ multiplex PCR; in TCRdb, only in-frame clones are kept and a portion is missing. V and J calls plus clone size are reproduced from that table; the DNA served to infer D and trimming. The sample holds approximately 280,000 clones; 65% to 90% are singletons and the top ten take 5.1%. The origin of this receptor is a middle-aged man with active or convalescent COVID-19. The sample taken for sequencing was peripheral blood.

The CDR3 sequence is CASSPPGQYTDTQYF. The CDR3 nucleotides are TGTGCCAGCAGTCCACCGGGACAGTACACAGATACGCAGTATTTT. The rearrangement joins TRBV2 to TRBJ2-3; 7 bases agree with TRBD1. This CDR3 spans 15 amino acids. The germline V gene has CDR1 SNHLY and CDR2 FYNNEI. The trim removed 5 bases at V and 2 bases at J, leaving 7 bases unmatched.